The T cell receptor (beta chain) described here comes from a study of CD8+ T cells in alopecia areata. RNA, once extracted, was reverse transcribed into cDNA for use as the sequencing template. The repertoire was sequenced with immunoSEQ multiplex PCR; TCRdb's copy has only in-frame clones and lacks some. The sample contains 4,000 to 5,000 clones, approximately 90% of which appear only once. This sample's treatment: oral pan-JAK inhibitor, 5-10 mg twice daily. Peripheral blood samples and lesional scalp punch biopsies were obtained from alopecia areata patients. Between the trimmed V and J ends, which lost 0 bases and 6 bases, there was a span of 9 bases. From germline, CDR1 is LNHNV and CDR2 YYDKDF (reference sequence). The CDR3 is made up of 14 amino acids. This clone appeared once.

The source is a human donor with alopecia areata. The chain links TRBV15 to TRBJ2-1, with a tentative D call TRBD1 (5 bases). The sample was skin, taken at week 4, from a patient treated with tofacitinib. The CDR3: CATSRDKGFNEQFF. DNA of the CDR3: TGTGCCACCAGCAGAGATAAGGGGTTCAATGAGCAGTTCTTC.